A single sample is the source of the 22 T cell receptor beta chains below, sequenced in a study of cytotoxic CD8 clonotypes in ibrutinib-treated CLL. TCRdb's table, derived via immunoSEQ multiplex PCR, lists solely in-frame clones and lacks some. The sample consists of roughly 150,000 clones, 84% of them appearing once. Sequenced material: PBMCs, taken after 24 months of ibrutinib treatment. The receptors were sampled from a human donor with chronic lymphocytic leukemia.

CDR3 region: CASSPWTVTNEQFF. In DNA, the CDR3 is TGTGCCAGCAGCCCGTGGACTGTCACGAATGAGCAGTTCTTC. The J gene is TRBJ2-1, the V gene TRBV11-3, with D perhaps matching TRBD2 (5 bases). V dropped 5 bases and J dropped 7 bases, with 15 bases sitting between them. CDR3 length: 14 residues. The germline V gene has CDR1 SGHNT and CDR2 YENEEA. The variable domain in full, with the rest retrieved from reference TRBV11-3 and TRBJ2-1, is EAGVVQSPRYKIIEKKQPVAFWCNPISGHNTLYWYLQNLGQGPELLIRYENEEAVDDSQLPKDRFSAERLKGVDSTLKIQPAELGDSAVYLCASSPWTVTNEQFFGPGTRLTVL.

The chain joins TRBV27 to TRBJ2-3; possibly TRBD2 for D (5 bases). This CDR3 has 14 residues. V was shortened by 5 bases and J by 2 bases, with 11 bases between the two germline ends. CDR1 is MNHEY, CDR2 SMNVEV, per germline (reference sequence). The CDR3 reads CASSQRDFTDTQYF. The CDR3 nucleotides read TGTGCCAGCAGTCAACGGGATTTCACAGATACGCAGTATTTT.

This clone was picked up a small number of times. V and J are TRBV28 and TRBJ1-2; D is undetermined. This CDR3 contains 12 residues. The germline V gene encodes CDR1 MDHEN and CDR2 SYDVKM. Trimming left V 4 bases short and J 10 bases short, with 13 bases between. The CDR3 region is CASSSRRVDYTF. CDR3 coding DNA: TGTGCCAGCAGTTCCCGCCGGGTCGACTACACCTTC.

This rearrangement joins TRBV2 to TRBJ1-2, with 8 nucleotides matching TRBD1. CDR3 length: 15 amino acids. Germline loops: CDR1 SNHLY, CDR2 FYNNEI. Trimming cost V 5 bases and J 4 bases; bases outside gene matches: 9. As DNA, the CDR3 is TGTGCCAGCAGTCTGACCCACCAGGGGGCCTATGGCTACACCTTC. This codes for CASSLTHQGAYGYTF.

This rearrangement joins TRBV5-1 to TRBJ2-7; TRBD1 matches at 8 bases. Germline-derived CDR1 and CDR2 are SGHRS and YFSETQ. The V and J ends lost 2 bases and 5 bases, in that order; junction bases with no gene match: 6. The CDR3 is made up of 14 amino acids. The CDR3: CASSFGTGGHEQYF. The DNA of the CDR3 is TGCGCCAGCAGCTTCGGCACAGGGGGTCACGAGCAGTACTTC.

The CDR3 sequence is CASSYGGAYNEQFF. The CDR3 DNA reads as TGTGCCAGCAGTTACGGAGGGGCCTACAATGAGCAGTTCTTC. This chain connects TRBV6-6 to TRBJ2-1; D may be TRBD2 (6 bases). This CDR3 has 14 residues. V was shortened by 2 bases and J by 2 bases, with 7 bases between the two germline ends. Germline lookup yields CDR1 MNHNY and CDR2 SVGAGI (reference sequence).

The rearrangement joins TRBV30 to TRBJ2-5; possibly TRBD2 for D (7 bases). The CDR3 has 15 residues. From germline, CDR1 is GTSNPN and CDR2 SVGIG (reference sequence). Deletions cut 1 base from V and 5 bases from J, with 17 bases between. The CDR3 spells CAWSGGGGGLETQYF. The CDR3, as DNA: TGTGCCTGGAGTGGCGGGGGAGGGGGATTGGAGACCCAGTACTTC.

The chain is built from TRBV7-3 and TRBJ1-1; D is perhaps TRBD1 (5 bases). The germline V gene has CDR1 SGHTA and CDR2 FQGTGA. The CDR3 has 13 residues. Between the trimmed V and J ends, which lost 4 bases and 1 base, there was a span of 7 bases. The CDR3 region is CASSWRGNTEAFF. The CDR3 region has the DNA TGTGCCAGCAGCTGGAGGGGGAACACTGAAGCTTTCTTT.

This clone was picked up many times. The CDR3: CASGTGPGEQYF. The DNA of the CDR3 is TGTGCCAGTGGGACAGGGCCGGGCGAGCAGTACTTC. This rearrangement joins TRBV28 to TRBJ2-7; TRBD1 aligns across 9 bases. CDR3 length equals 12 residues. Germline V CDR1 and CDR2: MDHEN, SYDVKM. V lost 9 bases, J lost 6 bases, and 6 bases stayed unmatched.

The V and J genes are TRBV5-6 and TRBJ1-1; D may be TRBD1 (5 bases). The ends were cut back, 1 base at V and 0 bases at J, with 16 bases in the middle. The CDR3 consists of 17 residues. Germline CDR1 is SGHDT and CDR2 is YYEEEE. CDR3 in amino acids: CASSLQGRDPLNTEAFF. CDR3 in DNA: TGTGCCAGCAGCTTGCAGGGTAGGGATCCTTTGAACACTGAAGCTTTCTTT.

The chain is built from TRBV2 and TRBJ2-2; D is undetermined. There are 14 residues in the CDR3. Germline V gene data show CDR1 as SNHLY and CDR2 as FYNNEI. Trimming pared 6 bases from V and 2 bases from J, leaving 10 bases between. The CDR3 nucleotides read TGTGCCAGCAGAAGACTTGGAAACACCGGGGAGCTGTTTTTT. Translating gives CASRRLGNTGELFF.

The chain recombines TRBV5-4 with TRBJ2-1; 7 bases match TRBD2. This CDR3 comprises 13 residues. Germline assignment: CDR1 SGHNT and CDR2 YYREEE (reference sequence). The junction had 0 bases not matched to a gene; V was cut back by 0 bases and J by 6 bases. In DNA, the CDR3 is TGTGCCAGCAGCTTGGCGGGGGGCAATGAGCAGTTCTTC. Translation: CASSLAGGNEQFF.

This clone has a handful of counts. This chain connects TRBV7-8 to TRBJ2-6; 7 positions agree with TRBD1. This CDR3 has 14 amino acids. V trimming: 6 bases; J trimming: 4 bases; junction bases outside the gene matches: 3. The germline V gene has CDR1 SGHVS and CDR2 FQNEAQ. This CDR3 reads CASRRGRGANVLTF. Here the CDR3 DNA reads TGTGCCAGCAGGAGGGGGCGGGGGGCCAACGTCCTGACTTTC. Drawing the rest from reference TRBV7-8 and TRBJ2-6, the complete variable domain is GAGVSQSPRYKVAKRGQDVALRCDPISGHVSLFWYQQALGQGPEFLTYFQNEAQLDKSGLPSDRFFAERPEGSVSTLKIQRTQQEDSAVYLCASRRGRGANVLTFGAGSRLTVL.

The rearrangement joins TRBV5-6 to TRBJ1-1; D may be TRBD1 (5 bases). This CDR3 is built from 13 residues. Trimming shortened V by 7 bases and J by 3 bases, and 13 bases separated the two germline ends. CDR1 is SGHDT, CDR2 YYEEEE, per germline. The CDR3: CASSGSRDTEAFF. The CDR3 bases are TGTGCCAGCTCGGGATCCAGGGACACTGAAGCTTTCTTT.

This clone was observed a handful of times. This sequence joins TRBV5-4 and TRBJ1-1; D possibly corresponds to TRBD1 (5 bases). V was pared by 4 bases and J by 4 bases, with 14 bases between. The CDR3 loop spans 14 amino acids. Germline loops: CDR1 SGHNT, CDR2 YYREEE (reference sequence). This CDR3 is CASSLSPGSTEAFF. The CDR3 bases are TGTGCCAGCAGCCTATCCCCAGGGAGCACTGAAGCTTTCTTT.

The J gene is TRBJ1-3, the V gene TRBV5-1, with 7 bases aligning to TRBD1. CDR1 and CDR2 from the germline V gene are SGHRS and YFSETQ. Germline trimming cut 5 bases from V and 3 bases from J; bases unmatched to any gene: 8. The CDR3 sequence is 15 residues long. The CDR3 nucleotides are TGCGCCAGCAGGGAATTCACAGGGGATGGAAACACCATATATTTT. It is translated as CASREFTGDGNTIYF.

V is TRBV11-2 and J is TRBJ2-2; D perhaps matches TRBD2 (6 bases). Germline CDR1 and CDR2: SGHAT and FQNNGV. The germline V and J ends were trimmed by 2 bases and 6 bases, with 16 bases remaining between them. CDR3 length: 16 residues. The DNA for the CDR3 is TGTGCCAGCAGCTTACCCACGGGAGTTCATTCCGGGGAGCTGTTTTTT. Protein: CASSLPTGVHSGELFF.

The genes are TRBV28 and TRBJ1-1; 7 bases are a match to TRBD1. With V trimmed by 5 bases and J by 9 bases, 9 bases remained unmatched. The CDR3 has 13 residues. Per germline, CDR1 MDHEN and CDR2 SYDVKM. The CDR3 sequence is CASSPDRAEKAFF. The DNA for the CDR3 is TGTGCCAGCAGTCCCGACAGGGCAGAGAAAGCTTTCTTT.

J is TRBJ1-1 and V is TRBV7-6, with TRBD1 identical over 7 bases. Germline assignment: CDR1 SGHVS and CDR2 FNYEAQ. The CDR3 spans 14 residues. V was clipped by 4 bases and J by 1 base; unmatched bases: 3. The CDR3 coding sequence is TGTGCCAGCAGCTCGCAGGGGGGGAACACTGAAGCTTTCTTT. Amino acids: CASSSQGGNTEAFF.

The V gene is TRBV6-4, the J gene TRBJ1-5; D possibly corresponds to TRBD1 (6 bases). This CDR3 contains 13 residues. Deletions cut 9 bases from V and 7 bases from J, with 16 bases between. Per the germline V gene, CDR1 is MRHNA and CDR2 is SNTAGT. CDR3: CARVGAARQPQHF. The CDR3 DNA sequence: TGTGCCAGAGTGGGGGCAGCAAGACAGCCCCAGCATTTT.

The V and J genes are TRBV14 and TRBJ1-1; D ambiguous. The V and J ends lost 4 bases and 4 bases respectively, with 13 bases between them. Germline V gene lookup returns CDR1 SGHDN and CDR2 FVKESK. CDR3 length: 14 residues. The CDR3 nucleotides are TGTGCCAGCAGCCCAACGGGGTTGGGCACTGAAGCTTTCTTT. Encoded protein: CASSPTGLGTEAFF.

For the CDR3, the DNA is TGTGCCAGCAACCCCTCCTTGAACCACCCTGCTTTCTTT. It translates to CASNPSLNHPAFF. This chain joins TRBV7-2 and TRBJ1-1; D unclear. Germline CDR1 and CDR2: SGHTA and FQGNSA. Trimming removed 7 bases at V and 11 bases at J, with 20 bases between. This CDR3 has 13 amino acids.